The next 5 T cell receptor beta chains were all read from a single sample in a study of blood T cell repertoires in COVID-19. Profiled with immunoSEQ multiplex PCR; TCRdb holds only in-frame clones, not every one. The sample contains 97,000 or so clones, 75% to 95% of which appear only once. The source material was peripheral blood. Every receptor here comes from a man aged 18 to 30 with acute or convalescent COVID-19.

V and J are TRBV7-9 and TRBJ1-1; the match to TRBD1 covers 7 bases. The CDR3 is 14 residues long. The germline V gene encodes CDR1 SEHNR and CDR2 FQNEAQ (reference sequence). V shed 5 bases, J shed 5 bases, and the junction held 8 bases outside the gene matches. The CDR3: CASSLRDSSTEAFF. The DNA of the CDR3 is TGTGCCAGCAGCCTACGGGACAGCTCGACTGAAGCTTTCTTT.

The chain links TRBV29-1 to TRBJ2-1; 12 nucleotides match TRBD2. Germline V gene lookup returns CDR1 SQVTM and CDR2 ANQGSEA. This CDR3 spans 13 amino acids. V lost 6 bases to trimming and J lost 3 bases; unmatched junction nucleotides: 0. DNA for the CDR3: TGCAGCGTGACTAGCGGGGGCTACAATGAGCAGTTCTTC. Protein sequence: CSVTSGGYNEQFF.

V and J are TRBV3-1 (or the pseudogene TRBV3-2) and TRBJ1-1; possibly TRBD1 for D (5 bases). Deletions cut 3 bases from V and 9 bases from J, with 11 bases between. The length of the CDR3 is 12 residues. The germline gives CDR1 LGHDT, CDR2 YNNKEL (reference sequence). The CDR3: CASSHGASQAFF. The CDR3 nucleotides read TGTGCCAGCAGCCATGGGGCCAGCCAAGCTTTCTTT.

J is TRBJ2-3 and V is TRBV18; possibly TRBD1 for D (6 bases). Germline values: CDR1 KGHSH, CDR2 LQKENI. The germline V and J ends were trimmed by 7 bases and 3 bases, with 11 bases remaining between them. The CDR3 is 13 residues long. This chain's CDR3 is CASFFRGTDTQYF. CDR3 nucleotide sequence: TGTGCCAGCTTCTTCAGGGGAACAGATACGCAGTATTTT.

The rearrangement joins TRBV4-1 to TRBJ1-1; possibly TRBD1 for D (6 bases). The CDR3 is made up of 13 amino acids. V dropped 2 bases and J dropped 6 bases, with 10 bases sitting between them. Germline assignment: CDR1 MGHRA and CDR2 YSYEKL. CDR3 sequence (DNA): TGCGCCAGCAGCCAAAACAGGGATGCTGAAGCTTTCTTT. Protein sequence: CASSQNRDAEAFF.